This T cell receptor beta chain stems from a study of T cells in Graves' hyperthyroidism and ophthalmopathy. Regarding the study as a whole: The authors' 13 V-J model separated ophthalmopathy from stable hyperthyroidism. Appearing also in blood were most of the thyroid clonotypes expanded above 0.001.

Germline CDR1 SGDLS, CDR2 YYNGEE. This CDR3 is built from 17 residues. About this clonotype: Its target is not known. At one boundary the junction diverges from the germline segment, which might be a read error.

RNA transcripts gave rise to amplified TCR beta CDR3 regions. A set of HTBI primers served as the primers for a first-round RT-PCR of the TCR CDR3. MiXCR was run by TCRdb on the multiplex PCR reads, yielding one entry per CDR3 protein. Counted here are 600,000 to 650,000 distinct CDR3 sequences, about a fifth occurring once; the ten biggest clones make up around a third. Sequenced material: blood. J is TRBJ2-2 and V is TRBV9, with 7 bases identical to TRBD1. The origin of this receptor is a young man with Graves' ophthalmopathy. CDR3: CASSVDPGGGNTGKLFF. CDR3 DNA: TGTGCCAGCAGCGTAGACCCAGGGGGTGGTAACACCGGGAAGCTGTTTTTT. Combining the CDR3 with reference TRBV9 and TRBJ2-2 gives the whole variable domain DSGVTQTPKHLITATGQRVTLRCSPRSGDLSVYWYQQSLDQGLQFLIQYYNGEERAKGNILERFSAQQFPDLHSELNLSSLELGDSALYFCASSVDPGGGNTGKLFFGEGSRLTVL.